A selection of T cell receptor beta chains follows, all from one sample in a study of identical twins. TCRdb re-derived calls from the 5' RACE reads in MiXCR, one entry per CDR3 protein. The sample gives approximately 600,000 distinct CDR3 sequences, more than 9% of which show up once; approximately 3% is in the top ten. The sample was also linked to a second study, of yellow fever vaccine responses in identical twins.

Sequenced sample: PBMCs. These receptors all come from a woman under 30 in good health. CDR3s include the opening cysteine and the closing phenylalanine or tryptophan.

TRBJ1-5	TRBV20-1	CSAREGLYSNQPQHF
TRBJ1-2	TRBV6-5	CASSYGQGLSGYTF
TRBJ2-1	TRBV24-1	CATSDWSEGSFF
TRBJ2-7	TRBV12-3/TRBV12-4	CASSPMGVEKTNEQYF
TRBJ2-5	TRBV29-1	CSVERETQYF
TRBJ1-5	TRBV2	CASREQVNQPQHF
TRBJ1-5	TRBV19	CASSSGTGASNQPQHF
TRBJ2-5	TRBV11-1	CASSFDGLGGSLRETQYF
TRBJ2-1	TRBV12-3/TRBV12-4	CASSSLLPNNEQFF
TRBJ2-7	TRBV20-1	CSASYTLGPYEQYF
TRBJ1-4	TRBV10-3	CAISARDRTGKTNEKLFF
TRBJ1-5	TRBV12-3/TRBV12-4	CASSFGETQPQHF
TRBJ1-5	TRBV5-5	CASSPLDSHNQPQHF
TRBJ1-1	TRBV6-5	CASSYLGGGTEAFF
TRBJ2-3	TRBV5-5	CASSLEGQGAHRSTDTQYF
TRBJ1-1	TRBV29-1	CSILGQGLGTEAFF
TRBJ1-2	TRBV27	CASSDRGNYGYTF
TRBJ2-5	TRBV12-3/TRBV12-4	CASRRLAVPQETQYF
TRBJ1-5	TRBV5-1	CASSFRGESNQPQHF
TRBJ1-1	TRBV18	CASSQTLHYEAFF
TRBJ2-1	TRBV5-1	CASSLGGVVYNEQFF
TRBJ2-2	TRBV12-3/TRBV12-4	CASSLVGGVTGELFF
TRBJ1-6	TRBV12-3/TRBV12-4	CASSLEGQGSPLHF
TRBJ2-7	TRBV27	CASSLCGPACEQYF
TRBJ1-5	TRBV20-1	CSARDGGNQPQHF
TRBJ2-7	TRBV7-2	CASSQGQFYEQYF
TRBJ2-3	TRBV4-3	CASSHGTSGLNPRTDTQYF
TRBJ2-1	TRBV30	CAWGQGPYNEQFF
TRBJ2-2	TRBV19	CASSASTGSGELFF
TRBJ2-3	TRBV20-1	CSARDLISGGQGTQYF
TRBJ2-7	TRBV6-5	CASSYWAGQGLSEQYF
TRBJ2-3	TRBV24-1	CATSDLRGVDTQYF
TRBJ2-3	TRBV20-1	CSATARGNIPDTQYF
TRBJ2-5	TRBV29-1	CSVGRVQETQYF
TRBJ2-1	TRBV20-1	CSAFGQGAFFYNNEQFF
TRBJ2-7	TRBV3-1	CASSQDFAMTGGPYEQYF
TRBJ2-7	TRBV27	CASSYRLAGGLNEQYF